Listed below are T cell receptor beta chains from one sample, sequenced in a study of blood T cell repertoires in COVID-19. Libraries were prepared by immunoSEQ multiplex PCR; TCRdb keeps only in-frame clonotypes and omits some of them. The sample includes just over 15,000 clones, around 82% of them seen just once. Sequenced sample: peripheral blood. Source of these receptors: a human donor in a cohort sampled during active COVID-19. The CDR3 runs from the conserved cysteine through the conserved F or W. D genes are given only for firm matches. Clone size is shown for a subset of rows, as once, few, many or a class of expanded clone.

>TRBD2|.|TRBJ2-1|TRBV5-1
CASSLGGGMYNEQFF
TGCGCCAGCAGCTTGGGCGGGGGGATGTACAATGAGCAGTTCTTC
>TRBD1|.|TRBJ1-1|TRBV5-6
CASSLSPDRGRTEAFF
TGTGCCAGCAGCCTCTCTCCGGACAGGGGGAGGACTGAAGCTTTCTTT
>TRBD1|.|TRBJ2-7|TRBV4-2
CASSQQGALQGEQYF
TGTGCCAGCAGCCAACAGGGGGCCCTCCAGGGCGAGCAGTACTTC
>.|.|TRBJ2-2|TRBV15
CATSRAGSDTGELFF
TGTGCCACCAGCAGAGCGGGGTCGGACACCGGGGAGCTGTTTTTT
>TRBD1|.|TRBJ2-1|TRBV28
CASITNGQGRNEQFF
TGTGCCAGCATCACTAATGGACAGGGAAGGAATGAGCAGTTCTTC
>TRBD1|.|TRBJ2-7|TRBV7-9
CASSLGQGGMGQYF
TGTGCCAGCAGCTTGGGACAGGGAGGAATGGGGCAGTACTTC
>TRBD1|.|TRBJ2-2|TRBV19
CASSIDLSLGQGENTGELFF
TGTGCCAGTAGTATAGATCTATCCCTAGGACAGGGGGAGAACACCGGGGAGCTGTTTTTT
>.|.|TRBJ2-5|TRBV7-3
CASSSHFQETQYF
TGTGCCAGCAGCTCCCATTTCCAAGAGACCCAGTACTTC
>.|.|TRBJ2-1|TRBV19
CASSSRSSSYNEQFF
TGTGCCAGTAGCTCCAGGTCAAGCTCCTACAATGAGCAGTTCTTC
>TRBD1|.|TRBJ1-4|TRBV7-9
CASSPRDSAGEKLFF
TGTGCCAGCAGCCCCCGGGACAGCGCTGGTGAAAAACTGTTTTTT
>.|.|TRBJ1-6|TRBV4-1
CASRSGTRFFSPLHF
TGCGCCAGCAGGTCCGGGACTCGCTTTTTCTCACCCCTCCACTTT
>.|.|TRBJ2-5|TRBV2
CASSGGVIQETQYF
TGTGCCAGCAGCGGCGGGGTGATACAAGAGACCCAGTACTTC
>TRBD2|.|TRBJ2-3|TRBV27
CASGAAGVAGTDTQYF
TGTGCCAGTGGGGCGGCGGGAGTAGCGGGCACAGATACGCAGTATTTT
>.|.|TRBJ2-2|TRBV2
CASSEVGGSSTGELFF
TGTGCCAGCAGTGAAGTGGGGGGTTCGAGCACCGGGGAGCTGTTTTTT
>TRBD2|.|TRBJ2-7|TRBV25-1
CASRGLAGGEQYF
TGTGCCAGCAGGGGACTAGCGGGAGGCGAGCAGTACTTC
>TRBD2|.|TRBJ2-1|TRBV9
CASSVGLAVGDEQFF
TGTGCCAGCAGTGTTGGACTAGCGGTGGGCGATGAGCAGTTCTTC
>TRBD2|.|TRBJ2-5|TRBV5-5
CASSPNRGSGRALGETQYF
TGTGCCAGCAGCCCTAATCGGGGGAGCGGGAGGGCCCTCGGGGAGACCCAGTACTTC
>TRBD1|.|TRBJ1-2|TRBV5-6
CASSKDRGSNYGYTF
TGTGCCAGCAGCAAGGACAGGGGGTCTAACTATGGCTACACCTTC
>.|.|TRBJ1-5|TRBV28
CAVIDSHSNQPQHF
TGTGCCGTCATCGACAGCCATAGCAATCAGCCCCAGCATTTT
>TRBD2|.|TRBJ2-7|TRBV7-2
CASSLARPLAGGLNEQYF
TGTGCCAGCAGCTTAGCGAGACCCCTAGCGGGGGGGCTTAACGAGCAGTACTTC
>TRBD1|.|TRBJ1-1|TRBV5-5
CASSPQGQMNTEAFF
TGTGCCAGCAGCCCACAGGGACAGATGAACACTGAAGCTTTCTTT
>.|.|TRBJ1-6|TRBV3-1/TRBV3-2
CASSYRAWNSPLHF
TGTGCCAGCAGTTACAGGGCCTGGAATTCACCCCTCCACTTT
>TRBD1|.|TRBJ2-7|TRBV7-9
CASSLRQGVSFAHEQYF
TGTGCCAGCAGCCTAAGACAGGGGGTATCGTTCGCCCACGAGCAGTACTTC
>TRBD2|.|TRBJ2-1|TRBV5-4
CASSLGGLAGGQEQFF
TGTGCCAGCAGCTTGGGGGGACTAGCGGGAGGTCAGGAGCAGTTCTTC
>TRBD2|once|TRBJ2-5|TRBV11-2
CASSLLWTSGGQETQYF
TGTGCCAGCAGCTTATTGTGGACTAGCGGGGGCCAAGAGACCCAGTACTTC
>.|.|TRBJ1-2|TRBV5-4
CASRPPDSYGYTF
TGTGCCAGCAGACCGCCGGACAGCTATGGCTACACCTTC
>TRBD1|.|TRBJ1-6|TRBV5-1
CASSLGQGASNSPLHF
TGCGCCAGCAGCTTGGGACAGGGGGCATCTAATTCACCCCTCCACTTT
>TRBD2|.|TRBJ2-5|TRBV9
CASSVGGSGRGGSGTQYF
TGTGCCAGCAGCGTAGGTGGTAGCGGGAGAGGGGGAAGCGGGACCCAGTACTTC